This T cell receptor (beta chain) was sequenced in a study of OX40 agonist ivuxolimab in advanced cancers. The overall study: The study treated patients with ivuxolimab, an agonistic anti-OX40 (CD134) antibody. Prior therapy, whether anti-PD-1, anti-PD-L1 or anti-CTLA-4, was allowed, and about 40% had some.

The germline V gene has CDR1 SGDLS and CDR2 YYNGEE. Trimming left V 2 bases short and J 0 bases short, with 12 bases between. The CDR3 length is 15 residues. Measured with immunoSEQ multiplex PCR; TCRdb has only the in-frame clones, and not every one. The sample carries some 100,000 clones, 85% to 95% recorded once. This clone was observed a single time. Patients were ruled out by autoimmune disease history or systemic immunosuppression. The receptor comes from an adult with an advanced solid tumor such as melanoma, head and neck, liver or kidney cancer. This specimen consisted of CD4+ or CD8+ T cells sorted from blood, obtained in a trial of the OX40 agonist ivuxolimab. The chain joins TRBV9 to TRBJ2-7; D may be TRBD2 (6 bases). The CDR3 nucleotides read TGTGCCAGCAGCGTGGAAGCGGGCCTCTCCTACGAGCAGTACTTC. Amino acids: CASSVEAGLSYEQYF.